This T cell receptor (beta chain) was identified in a study of cytomegalovirus exposure and HLA in healthy donors. Germline-derived CDR1 and CDR2 are SGHRS and YFSETQ. This CDR3 region has 15 residues. Trimming took off 4 bases at V and 5 bases at J, with 18 bases between the two ends. The study, taken as a whole, reports: Most sequenced TCRs were rare (though some public TCRs occurred in many donors).

Points on this clone: The target antigen is unknown.

The PCR employed 60 Vbeta primers together with 13 Jbeta primers. Data came from immunoSEQ multiplex PCR; TCRdb stores just in-frame clones and leaves some out. The sample records over 100,000 clones, roughly four fifths being singletons. The clonotype comes from a woman aged 25 to 39 in good health and CMV-seropositive. The rearrangement uses TRBV5-1 and TRBJ2-5, with D hard to call. The sequencing sample was made of PBMCs. The CDR3 is CASSNSPTFEETQYF. DNA for the CDR3: TGCGCCAGCAGCAACTCCCCGACTTTTGAGGAGACCCAGTACTTC.